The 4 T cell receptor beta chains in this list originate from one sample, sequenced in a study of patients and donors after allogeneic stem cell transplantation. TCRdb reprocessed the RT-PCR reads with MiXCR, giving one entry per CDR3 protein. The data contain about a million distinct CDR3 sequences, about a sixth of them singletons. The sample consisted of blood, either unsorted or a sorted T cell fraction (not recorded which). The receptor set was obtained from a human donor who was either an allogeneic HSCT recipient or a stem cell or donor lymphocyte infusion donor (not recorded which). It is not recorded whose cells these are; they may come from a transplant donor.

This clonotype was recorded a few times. The CDR3 region has the DNA TGTGCCAGTCTACAGAGCTCTGGGGCCAACGTCCTGACTTTC. Its protein product is CASLQSSGANVLTF. The J gene is TRBJ2-6, the V gene TRBV6-1; unclear D gene. Germline CDR1 reads MNHNS; CDR2 reads SASEGT. Deletions cut 9 bases from V and 0 bases from J, with 9 bases between. This CDR3 region has 14 residues.

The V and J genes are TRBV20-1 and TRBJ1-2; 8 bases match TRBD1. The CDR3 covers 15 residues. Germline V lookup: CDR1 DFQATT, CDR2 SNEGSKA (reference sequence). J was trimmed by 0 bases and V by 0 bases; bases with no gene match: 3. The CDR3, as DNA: TGCAGTGCTAGAGACAGACAGGGGTCTAACTATGGCTACACCTTC. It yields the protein CSARDRQGSNYGYTF.

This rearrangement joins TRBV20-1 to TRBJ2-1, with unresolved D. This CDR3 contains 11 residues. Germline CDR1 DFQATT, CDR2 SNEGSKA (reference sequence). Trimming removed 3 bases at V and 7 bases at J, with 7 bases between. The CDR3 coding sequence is TGCAGTGCTAGGGCGAGGAATGAGCAGTTCTTC. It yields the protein CSARARNEQFF.

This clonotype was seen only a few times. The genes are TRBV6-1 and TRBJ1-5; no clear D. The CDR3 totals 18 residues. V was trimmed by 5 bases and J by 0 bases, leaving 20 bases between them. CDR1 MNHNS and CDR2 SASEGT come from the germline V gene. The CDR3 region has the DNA TGTGCCAGCAGTCACCTATCGGGAGGACCGTATAGCAATCAGCCCCAGCATTTT. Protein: CASSHLSGGPYSNQPQHF.